Given below is one T cell receptor (beta chain) in context. Its cognate antigen is unknown. This sample is part of a study of T cell repertoires in cytomegalovirus infection. Looking at the study overall: CMV infection together with matching HLA type was indicated by public TCR beta signatures. Study conclusions and caveats: In two of eight donors, the top clonotype was HLA-C-restricted CMV-specific. Summed frequency of shared TCR beta families picked out CMV carriers who also had the relevant HLA.

TCRdb recomputed calls from the reads with MiXCR, one row per CDR3 protein. The sample holds around 240,000 distinct CDR3 sequences; 22% are singletons and the top ten take around a sixth. The ends were cut back, 4 bases at V and 1 base at J, with 11 bases in the middle. CDR3 length equals 15 residues. Germline V gene lookup returns CDR1 SEHNR and CDR2 FQNEAQ (reference sequence). The chain is built from TRBV7-9 and TRBJ1-5; D might be TRBD1 (5 bases). Material: CD8+ T cells from PBMCs. The source is a human donor in good health (CMV status not recorded). Some clones in this sample may be carry-over from other donors' samples. Here the CDR3 DNA reads TGTGCCAGCAGCTATGGGAGGGGAAGCAATCAGCCCCAGCATTTT. It is translated as CASSYGRGSNQPQHF.